The rows below give T cell receptor beta chains drawn from one sample of a study of beta chain features in type 1 diabetes. Libraries were prepared by immunoSEQ multiplex PCR; TCRdb keeps only in-frame clonotypes and omits some of them. The sample has a few hundred thousand clones, approximately 14% seen once. The sequencing sample was made of naive CD4+ T cells from blood. The receptor set was obtained from a man aged 25-45 years with type 1 diabetes. Both conserved end residues are part of each CDR3. The order of the fields is D gene, J gene, clone size, V gene, CDR3 DNA, CDR3 protein. D genes are given only for firm matches. Size is omitted from some rows. Given values are once, few, many or a class for expanded clones.

- TRBJ2-5 few TRBV7-9 TGTGCCAGCACCACCACAGGGAATAGAGAAGAGACCCAGTACTTC CASTTTGNREETQYF
- TRBJ1-2 - TRBV18 TGTGCCAGCTCACCACGCGAGAATTCCTATGGCTACACCTTC CASSPRENSYGYTF
TRBD2 TRBJ2-7 - TRBV11-2 TGTGCCAGCAGCTCCCTTAGCGGGATCGACTACGAGCAGTACTTC CASSSLSGIDYEQYF
- TRBJ1-1 once TRBV6-5 TGTGCCAGCAGTCGAACCTCAGGGAACACTGAAGCTTTCTTT CASSRTSGNTEAFF
- TRBJ1-1 few TRBV30 TGTGCCTGGAGAAGCCCGGGGGGGAGGTGGGCTTTCTTT CAWRSPGGRWAFF
TRBD1 TRBJ1-3 few TRBV6-1 TGTGCCAGCAGTACCGGGACAGGGAGTGGAAACACCATATATTTT CASSTGTGSGNTIYF
TRBD2 TRBJ2-1 few TRBV30 TGTGCCTGGAGGGCAGCGGGGGGGCTCGATGAGCAGTTCTTC CAWRAAGGLDEQFF
TRBD1 TRBJ1-1 few TRBV29-1 TGCAGCGTGGGGGACAGGGTGAACACTGAAGCTTTCTTT CSVGDRVNTEAFF
TRBD1 TRBJ2-7 - TRBV4-2 TGTGCCAGCAGCCAAGAAGCAGGACAGGGGGCCTCCTACGAGCAGTACTTC CASSQEAGQGASYEQYF
- TRBJ1-2 few TRBV7-9 TGTGCCAGCAGCTTGGCGGACAACCCAAACTATGGCTACACCTTC CASSLADNPNYGYTF
TRBD2 TRBJ2-5 - TRBV19 TGTGCCAGTAGTATGGACAGCGGGGGGACCCAGTACTTC CASSMDSGGTQYF
- TRBJ2-1 - TRBV5-1 TGCGCCAGCAGCTTGGGGGGAGGTACCGGCTACAATGAGCAGTTCTTC CASSLGGGTGYNEQFF
- TRBJ2-5 few TRBV7-2 TGTGCCAGCGCACGGGACATCTCAGAGACCCAGTACTTC CASARDISETQYF
TRBD1 TRBJ1-1 few TRBV30 TGTGCCTGGAGTGTAAGGACAGGGGACACTGAAGCTTTCTTT CAWSVRTGDTEAFF
TRBD2 TRBJ2-1 - TRBV7-2 TGTGCCAGCAGCTTAGCACCGGGACTAGCGGGACGCAATGAGCAGTTCTTC CASSLAPGLAGRNEQFF
TRBD1 TRBJ2-3 - TRBV19 TGTGCCAGTAGTATAGACCCCCCGGGACAGGGGGCGGATATGCAGTATTTT CASSIDPPGQGADMQYF
- TRBJ2-1 - TRBV27 TGTGCCAGCAGTTTGTTTTCCAACAATGAGCAGTTCTTC CASSLFSNNEQFF
TRBD1 TRBJ1-5 - TRBV30 TGTGCCTGTTCGGACAGGGAGGATCAGCCCCAGCATTTT CACSDREDQPQHF
TRBD2 TRBJ2-1 - TRBV9 TGTGCCAGCAGCGTAGACGGTAGCGGGAGAACCTACAATGAGCAGTTCTTC CASSVDGSGRTYNEQFF
TRBD1 TRBJ1-2 - TRBV6-5 TGTGCCAGCAGACGCGACAGGGGAACCTATGGCTACACCTTC CASRRDRGTYGYTF
TRBD2 TRBJ2-3 few TRBV6-4 TGTGCCAGCAGTCTAGCGGCGGGGGATACGCAGTATTTT CASSLAAGDTQYF
TRBD2 TRBJ2-1 - TRBV2 TGTGCCAGCAGTCCCCCCCGGGAGCGGGGATCCAATGAGCAGTTCTTC CASSPPRERGSNEQFF
- TRBJ2-1 - TRBV10-3 TGTGCCATCAGTGATAGCGGAGGATCCTACAATGAGCAGTTCTTC CAISDSGGSYNEQFF
- TRBJ2-3 few TRBV18 TGTGCCAGCTCACCAAATACGGTCGTCGGTAGCACAGATACGCAGTATTTT CASSPNTVVGSTDTQYF
- TRBJ1-2 few TRBV7-2 TGTGCCAGCAGCTCAACCTGGGGAGTCAACTATGGCTACACCTTC CASSSTWGVNYGYTF
TRBD2 TRBJ2-2 - TRBV2 TGTGCCAGCAGTGAAGTTTTGGCGGGAGGGCCTACCGGGGAGCTGTTTTTT CASSEVLAGGPTGELFF
- TRBJ2-3 few TRBV4-2 TGTGCCAGCAGCCAAGCACCCCTAGTGGCTGGGGCCCCTAGCACAGATACGCAGTATTTT CASSQAPLVAGAPSTDTQYF
- TRBJ2-1 - TRBV27 TGTGCCAGCGGAGGGACTTTCTACAATGAGCAGTTCTTC CASGGTFYNEQFF
TRBD2 TRBJ2-3 - TRBV4-2 TGTGCCAGCAGCCAAGTTGGCGGGGGAAGCACAGATACGCAGTATTTT CASSQVGGGSTDTQYF
TRBD2 TRBJ2-3 - TRBV6-6 TGTGCCAGCAGTAACCTAGCGGGGGAGTTCACAGATACGCAGTATTTT CASSNLAGEFTDTQYF
TRBD2 TRBJ2-3 - TRBV11-2 TGTGCCAGCAGCTTAGTCCGGCTAGCGGGAACAGATACGCAGTATTTT CASSLVRLAGTDTQYF
TRBD1 TRBJ1-2 - TRBV5-1 TGCGCCAGCAGCTTAAGGGACAGAAGTTTCTATGGCTACACCTTC CASSLRDRSFYGYTF
- TRBJ1-1 few TRBV18 TGTGCCAGCACTACTTCGAGGGAGACTGAAGCTTTCTTT CASTTSRETEAFF
- TRBJ1-3 - TRBV20-1 TGCAGTGCTAGGCAGGGAAACACCATATATTTT CSARQGNTIYF
TRBD1 TRBJ1-2 few TRBV5-1 TGCGCCAGCAGCTCTCCCTCCGGGACAGGGGATGGCTACACCTTC CASSSPSGTGDGYTF
- TRBJ1-5 few TRBV19 TGTGCCAGTAGTATCGGAGGGTCAAGGCAGCCCCAGCATTTT CASSIGGSRQPQHF
- TRBJ1-6 - TRBV25-1 TGTGCCAGCAGTGTTGATCGGCCTAGTTCACCCCTCCACTTT CASSVDRPSSPLHF
- TRBJ1-3 few TRBV18 TGTGCCAGCTCACCTATTGAGATACAGGTTTCTGGAAACACCATATATTTT CASSPIEIQVSGNTIYF
- TRBJ2-3 few TRBV9 TGTGCCAGCAGCGTAGGTCAAGATACGCAGTATTTT CASSVGQDTQYF
- TRBJ1-5 - TRBV7-9 TGTGCCAGCAGCCGGGGCGGAGGGGTCAATCAGCCCCAGCATTTT CASSRGGGVNQPQHF
TRBD1 TRBJ1-2 - TRBV4-2 TGTGCCAGCAGCCCACCCACAGGGGGCGGCTACACCTTC CASSPPTGGGYTF
- TRBJ2-7 - TRBV19 TGTGCCAGTAGTATAGATTCGACAGGACCCTTCTACGAGCAGTACTTC CASSIDSTGPFYEQYF
TRBD1 TRBJ1-5 few TRBV18 TGTGCCAGCTCGGAAGGGACAGGCAATCAGCCCCAGCATTTT CASSEGTGNQPQHF
- TRBJ2-7 - TRBV30 TGTGCGATCCTTGGCGGCGGGTACGAGCAGTACTTC CAILGGGYEQYF
TRBD2 TRBJ2-7 - TRBV30 TGTGCCTGGAGCGGGGGGGGGACGGTGCGAAAGCAGTACTTC CAWSGGGTVRKQYF
- TRBJ2-1 - TRBV2 TGTGCCAGCACCCCCGAGGCAGTCGTCGGGAATGAGCAGTTCTTC CASTPEAVVGNEQFF
- TRBJ2-7 - TRBV14 TGTGCCAGCAGCCAAGGGCCTAGCGCCAACTACGAGCAGTACTTC CASSQGPSANYEQYF
TRBD2 TRBJ2-1 few TRBV2 TGTGCCAGCAGTGTGGGCGGGAGCGGTGAGCAGTTCTTC CASSVGGSGEQFF
- TRBJ1-5 - TRBV9 TGTGCCAGCAGCGTTCGGGGAGATCAGCCCCAGCATTTT CASSVRGDQPQHF
TRBD1 TRBJ2-7 few TRBV6-6 TGTGCCAGCAGTTACGGGACAGGGGGTAGAGGCTACGAGCAGTACTTC CASSYGTGGRGYEQYF
- TRBJ2-5 - TRBV5-1 TGCGCCAGCAGCTTGACAGGACCTAAAGAGACCCAGTACTTC CASSLTGPKETQYF
- TRBJ1-5 few TRBV2 TGTGCCAGCCGAGGGTTTGGTCAGCCCCAGCATTTT CASRGFGQPQHF
- TRBJ2-5 - TRBV7-9 TGTGCCAGCAGCTTAGTTGGTGGGCAGGAGACCCAGTACTTC CASSLVGGQETQYF